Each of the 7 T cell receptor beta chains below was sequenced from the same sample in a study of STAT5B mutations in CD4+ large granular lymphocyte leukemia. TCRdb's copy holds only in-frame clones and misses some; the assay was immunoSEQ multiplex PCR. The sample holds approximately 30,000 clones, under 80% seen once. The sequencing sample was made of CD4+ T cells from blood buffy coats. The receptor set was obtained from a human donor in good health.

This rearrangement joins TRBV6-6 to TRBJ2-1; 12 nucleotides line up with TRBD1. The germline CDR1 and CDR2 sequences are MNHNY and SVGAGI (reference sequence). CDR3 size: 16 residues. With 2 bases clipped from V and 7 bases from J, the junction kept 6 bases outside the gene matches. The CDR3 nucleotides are TGTGCCAGCAGTTACGTGGGACAGGGGGCTTTGAATGAGCAGTTCTTC. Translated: CASSYVGQGALNEQFF.

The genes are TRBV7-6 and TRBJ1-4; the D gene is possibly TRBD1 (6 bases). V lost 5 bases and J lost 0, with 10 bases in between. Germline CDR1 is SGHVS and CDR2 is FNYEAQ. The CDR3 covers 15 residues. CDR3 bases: TGTGCCAGCAGCCCTGGGGGCACAACTAATGAAAAACTGTTTTTT. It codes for CASSPGGTTNEKLFF.

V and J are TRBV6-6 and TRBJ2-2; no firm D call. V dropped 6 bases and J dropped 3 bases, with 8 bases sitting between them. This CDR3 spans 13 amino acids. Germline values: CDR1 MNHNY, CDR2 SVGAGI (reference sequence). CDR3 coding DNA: TGTGCCAGCAGCTCAAGAGACACCGGGGAGCTGTTTTTT. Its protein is CASSSRDTGELFF.

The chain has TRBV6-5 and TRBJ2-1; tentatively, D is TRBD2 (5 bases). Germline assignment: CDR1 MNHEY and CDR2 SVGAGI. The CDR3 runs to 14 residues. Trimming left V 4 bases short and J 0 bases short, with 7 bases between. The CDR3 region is CASSFTSSYNEQFF. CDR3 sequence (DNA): TGTGCCAGCAGTTTCACTAGCTCCTACAATGAGCAGTTCTTC.

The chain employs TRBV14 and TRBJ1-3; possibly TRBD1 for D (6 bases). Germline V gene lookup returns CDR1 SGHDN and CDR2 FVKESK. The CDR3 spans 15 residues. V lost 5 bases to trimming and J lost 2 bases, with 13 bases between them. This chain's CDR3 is CASSSRRGAGNTIYF. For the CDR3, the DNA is TGTGCCAGCAGCTCGCGGAGGGGGGCTGGAAACACCATATATTTT. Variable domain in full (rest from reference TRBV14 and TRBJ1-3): EAGVTQFPSHSVIEKGQTVTLRCDPISGHDNLYWYRRVMGKEIKFLLHFVKESKQDESGMPNNRFLAERTGGTYSTLKVQPAELEDSGVYFCASSSRRGAGNTIYFGEGSWLTVV.

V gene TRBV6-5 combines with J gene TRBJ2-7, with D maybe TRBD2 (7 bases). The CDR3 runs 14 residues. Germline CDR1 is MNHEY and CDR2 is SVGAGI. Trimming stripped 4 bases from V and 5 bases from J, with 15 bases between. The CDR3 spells CASSSQGRGDEQYF. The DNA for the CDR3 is TGTGCCAGCAGTTCCCAGGGGAGGGGAGACGAGCAGTACTTC.

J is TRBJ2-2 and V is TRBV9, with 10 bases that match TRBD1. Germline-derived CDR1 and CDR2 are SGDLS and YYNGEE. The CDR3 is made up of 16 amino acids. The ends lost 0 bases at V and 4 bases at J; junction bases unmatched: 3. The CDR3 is CASSVGQGAITGELFF. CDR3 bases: TGTGCCAGCAGCGTAGGACAGGGGGCTATCACCGGGGAGCTGTTTTTT.